This TCR beta chain was found in a study of technical replicates of blood from several donors. Germline-derived CDR1 and CDR2 are MRHNA and SNTAGT. The CDR3 totals 14 residues. J gave up 4 bases and V 4 bases, and 4 bases lay outside the gene matches. Data came from immunoSEQ multiplex PCR; TCRdb stores just in-frame clones and leaves some out. This sample has around 90,000 clones, with 90% to 95% found just once. Sequencing input: T cells isolated from PBMCs. The origin of this receptor is a human donor in good health. The chain links TRBV6-4 to TRBJ2-7; 10 nucleotides line up with TRBD2. The DNA of the CDR3 is TGTGCCAGCAGTGTACTAGCGGGACCTTACGAGCAGTACTTC. It specifies CASSVLAGPYEQYF.